This T cell receptor (beta chain) comes out of a study of cytomegalovirus exposure and HLA in healthy donors. General study results and limits: Cytomegalovirus association was assigned to about 150 TCR beta chains.

PCR primers comprised 60 Vbeta and 13 Jbeta primers. Profiled with immunoSEQ multiplex PCR; TCRdb holds only in-frame clones, not every one. The repertoire holds some 110,000 clones, with under 70% as singletons. The CDR3 contains 12 residues. Comment on this clone: Antigen: not known.

The rearrangement joins TRBV21-1 to TRBJ1-5; TRBD1 is the table's D call and was not checked against the DNA. TRBV21-1 is classified as a pseudogene. Sequences were obtained from PBMCs. This clonotype was obtained from a man in his late teens or twenties in good health and CMV-seronegative. CDR3 loop: CASSTTKQPQHF. DNA for the CDR3: TGTGCCAGCAGTACGACAAAACAGCCCCAGCATTTT.